This entry concerns a single T cell receptor (beta chain). Germline values: CDR1 SGHTA, CDR2 FQGNSA. After removal of 5 bases from V and 2 bases from J, the junction contained 4 bases not matched to a gene. The CDR3 spans 16 residues. The data derive from a study of shared clonotypes between healthy human individuals. The assay was immunoSEQ multiplex PCR, and TCRdb's table has in-frame clones only and misses some. Among millions of clones listed, about 92% were seen once. The naive CD8 fraction comprised CD45RO-negative cells positively selected for CCR7 and excluded terminally differentiated effector memory CD45RA+ cells.

This receptor was obtained from a man aged 18-30 years in good health. Some clones in this sample may be carry-over from other donors' samples. This chain joins TRBV7-2 and TRBJ2-1; TRBD2 matches at 12 bases. Sequenced: naive CD8+ T cells from PBMCs. The CDR3, as DNA: TGTGCCAGCAGCCTAGGACTAGCGGGGACCTACAATGAGCAGTTCTTC. It encodes CASSLGLAGTYNEQFF.